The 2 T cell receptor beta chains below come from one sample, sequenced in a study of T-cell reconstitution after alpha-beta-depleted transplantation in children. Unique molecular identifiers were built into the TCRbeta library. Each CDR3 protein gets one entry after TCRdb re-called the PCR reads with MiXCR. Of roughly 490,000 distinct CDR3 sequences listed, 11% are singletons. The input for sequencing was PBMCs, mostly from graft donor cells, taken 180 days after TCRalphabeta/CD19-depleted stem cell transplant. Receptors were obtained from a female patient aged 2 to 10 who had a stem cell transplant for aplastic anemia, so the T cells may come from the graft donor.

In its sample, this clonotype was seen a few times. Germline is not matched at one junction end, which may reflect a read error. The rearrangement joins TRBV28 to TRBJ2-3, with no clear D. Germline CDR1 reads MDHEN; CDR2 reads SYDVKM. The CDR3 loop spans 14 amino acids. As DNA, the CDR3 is TGTCCCAGAGATATACACCCGGGCGCAGATACGCAGTATTTT. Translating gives CPRDIHPGADTQYF.

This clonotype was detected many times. DNA for the CDR3: TGCAGTGCTTCCTACACAGATACGCAGTATTTT. Protein sequence: CSASYTDTQYF. This chain uses TRBV20-1 with TRBJ2-3, with unresolved D. Trimming took 5 bases from V and 2 from J, leaving 5 bases between them. CDR1 and CDR2 from the germline V gene are DFQATT and SNEGSKA (reference sequence). CDR3 length: 11 residues.